One sample yielded the 27 T cell receptor beta chains listed below, sequenced in a study of blood T cell repertoires in COVID-19. Assay: immunoSEQ multiplex PCR; the TCRdb copy retains only in-frame clones and omits some. The repertoire holds 95,000 to 120,000 clones, with about 90% as singletons. Specimen: peripheral blood. The receptors stem from a woman between 45 and 60 years old with acute or convalescent COVID-19.

This clone was seen just once. The chain links TRBV19 to TRBJ2-7; D is ambiguous. The length of the CDR3 is 13 residues. The ends were cut back, 3 bases at V and 2 bases at J, with 8 bases in the middle. From germline, CDR1 is LNHDA and CDR2 SQIVND (reference sequence). In DNA form, the CDR3 reads TGTGCCAGTAGTATTCAATTTGCCTACGAGCAGTACTTC. Residues: CASSIQFAYEQYF. Full variable domain (remainder filled in from reference TRBV19 and TRBJ2-7): DGGITQSPKYLFRKEGQNVTLSCEQNLNHDAMYWYRQDPGQGLRLIYYSQIVNDFQKGDIAEGYSVSREKKESFPLTVTSAQKNPTAFYLCASSIQFAYEQYFGPGTRLTVT.

V and J are TRBV28 and TRBJ1-1; D remains unclear. CDR3 length: 14 amino acids. Germline V gene sequence: CDR1 MDHEN, CDR2 SYDVKM. V dropped 2 bases and J dropped 1 base, with 8 bases sitting between them. The CDR3, as DNA: TGTGCCAGCAGTTTAAAACTTACGAACACTGAAGCTTTCTTT. This encodes CASSLKLTNTEAFF.

The chain uses TRBV30 and TRBJ1-1, with D unresolved. In germline, CDR1 is GTSNPN, CDR2 SVGIG (reference sequence). This CDR3 contains 14 residues. V dropped 0 bases and J dropped 6 bases, with 14 bases sitting between them. The CDR3 sequence: CAWSVYGEFSEAFF. The CDR3 region has the DNA TGTGCCTGGAGTGTCTATGGGGAGTTCTCTGAAGCTTTCTTT.

The V and J genes are TRBV5-4 and TRBJ1-1; D is ambiguous. Germline CDR1 is SGHNT and CDR2 is YYREEE (reference sequence). The ends were cut back, 8 bases at V and 0 bases at J, with 11 bases in the middle. This CDR3 has 13 amino acids. As DNA, the CDR3 is TGTGCCAGTCGTGAGGGAGTGAACACTGAAGCTTTCTTT. The encoded protein is CASREGVNTEAFF.

The chain couples TRBV10-1 to TRBJ1-4, with D uncertain. CDR1 and CDR2 from the germline V gene are WNHNN and SYGVQD (reference sequence). The CDR3 spans 11 residues. The V end was cut by 6 bases, the J end by 5 bases, with 4 bases between. CDR3 residues: CASRINEKLFF. CDR3 bases: TGCGCCAGCAGAATAAATGAAAAACTGTTTTTT.

This chain links TRBV5-6 with TRBJ2-3; maybe TRBD1 (5 bases). The CDR3 is 14 residues long. V lost 4 bases and J 6 bases, leaving 15 bases between the germline ends. CDR1 is SGHDT and CDR2 is YYEEEE in the germline V gene. DNA for the CDR3: TGTGCCAGCAGCCAGCGACAGTCGCGGGATACGCAGTATTTT. This translates into CASSQRQSRDTQYF.

The J gene is TRBJ1-3, the V gene TRBV12-3 or TRBV12-4; no reliable D call. Between the trimmed V and J ends, which lost 3 bases and 4 bases, there was a span of 4 bases. This CDR3 spans 12 amino acids. CDR3 region: CASSFGGNTIYF. The CDR3 DNA sequence: TGTGCCAGCAGTTTCGGGGGAAACACCATATATTTT.

V gene TRBV4-1 combines with J gene TRBJ2-3; the D is unclear. This CDR3 has 15 amino acids. V lost 0 bases and J 2 bases, leaving 9 bases between the germline ends. Germline CDR1 is MGHRA and CDR2 is YSYEKL. The CDR3 reads CASSQEFSHTDTQYF. DNA for the CDR3: TGCGCCAGCAGCCAAGAGTTTAGCCACACAGATACGCAGTATTTT.

The rearrangement links TRBV30 to TRBJ1-6, with TRBD1 matching 9 bases. The CDR3 is made up of 14 amino acids. V shed 3 bases, J shed 7 bases, and the junction held 4 bases outside the gene matches. The V gene's germline CDR1 is GTSNPN and CDR2 SVGIG (reference sequence). CDR3 loop: CAWSGTGPNSPLHF. The DNA for the CDR3 is TGTGCCTGGAGCGGGACAGGGCCCAATTCACCCCTCCACTTT.

The genes are TRBV14 and TRBJ2-7; possible D gene TRBD1, 5 bases. V dropped 2 bases and J dropped 2 bases, with 13 bases sitting between them. CDR1 and CDR2 from the germline V gene are SGHDN and FVKESK. This CDR3 comprises 15 residues. DNA for the CDR3: TGTGCCAGCAGCCAAATGGACAAAGGGGCCTACGAGCAGTACTTC. It codes for CASSQMDKGAYEQYF. The full variable domain, with the rest looked up from reference TRBV14 and TRBJ2-7, is EAGVTQFPSHSVIEKGQTVTLRCDPISGHDNLYWYRRVMGKEIKFLLHFVKESKQDESGMPNNRFLAERTGGTYSTLKVQPAELEDSGVYFCASSQMDKGAYEQYFGPGTRLTVT.

This chain joins TRBV2 and TRBJ2-3, with 7 bases identical to TRBD2. With V trimmed by 6 bases and J by 1 base, 7 bases remained unmatched. The germline CDR1 and CDR2 sequences are SNHLY and FYNNEI. The CDR3 contains 15 residues. The DNA of the CDR3 is TGTGCCAGCAGCGGGACTACAAGCCGCACAGATACGCAGTATTTT. Translating it yields CASSGTTSRTDTQYF.

The chain uses TRBV7-6 and TRBJ2-1; D possibly corresponds to TRBD1 (5 bases). The V end was cut by 2 bases, the J end by 5 bases, with 22 bases between. The CDR3 sequence is 18 residues long. CDR1 is SGHVS, CDR2 FNYEAQ, per germline. CDR3 nucleotides: TGTGCCAGCAGCTTATCACCACCGGGCAGGGCCAACCACAATGAGCAGTTCTTC. It translates to CASSLSPPGRANHNEQFF.

The V and J genes are TRBV5-4 and TRBJ1-1; D is perhaps TRBD1 (6 bases). CDR1 and CDR2 (germline): SGHNT, YYREEE (reference sequence). Deletions cut 3 bases from V and 1 base from J, with 13 bases between. The CDR3 has 15 amino acids. CDR3 in DNA: TGTGCCAGCAGCTCGTCAGGGGTCCCGAACACTGAAGCTTTCTTT. This sequence encodes CASSSSGVPNTEAFF.

The V and J genes are TRBV2 and TRBJ1-1; D gene ambiguous. V lost 2 bases, J lost 11 bases, and 6 bases lay in between. Germline V CDR1 and CDR2: SNHLY, FYNNEI. The CDR3 has 10 residues. The CDR3 is CASSEMRAFF. In DNA, the CDR3 is TGTGCCAGCAGTGAAATGCGGGCTTTCTTT.

The chain joins TRBV2 to TRBJ1-1, with D maybe TRBD1 (6 bases). The V and J ends lost 2 bases and 5 bases respectively, with 21 bases between them. The CDR3 sequence is 17 residues long. Per the germline V gene, CDR1 is SNHLY and CDR2 is FYNNEI. The CDR3 loop is CASSEIYWTDPKTEAFF. DNA for the CDR3: TGTGCCAGCAGTGAAATTTACTGGACAGATCCTAAAACTGAAGCTTTCTTT.

This clone appeared a few times. The V gene is TRBV7-8, the J gene TRBJ2-1; D might be TRBD2 (6 bases). Germline values: CDR1 SGHVS, CDR2 FQNEAQ. The germline V and J ends were trimmed by 2 bases and 6 bases, with 20 bases remaining between them. The CDR3 length is 17 residues. CDR3 loop: CASSLRRQLGAGNEQFF. DNA of the CDR3: TGTGCCAGCAGCTTACGGAGGCAATTGGGAGCGGGCAATGAGCAGTTCTTC. Drawing the rest from reference TRBV7-8 and TRBJ2-1, the complete variable domain is GAGVSQSPRYKVAKRGQDVALRCDPISGHVSLFWYQQALGQGPEFLTYFQNEAQLDKSGLPSDRFFAERPEGSVSTLKIQRTQQEDSAVYLCASSLRRQLGAGNEQFFGPGTRLTVL.

The chain has TRBV2 and TRBJ1-1; weak D call: TRBD1 (5 bases). In germline, CDR1 is SNHLY, CDR2 FYNNEI. The CDR3 runs 14 residues. Trimming pared 5 bases from V and 5 bases from J, leaving 15 bases between. The CDR3 sequence is CASSLWGGGTEAFF. The CDR3 coding sequence is TGTGCCAGCAGTCTCTGGGGGGGAGGAACTGAAGCTTTCTTT.

This chain joins TRBV7-2 and TRBJ2-2; TRBD1 is a possible D gene (5 bases). Between the trimmed V and J ends, which lost 5 bases and 10 bases, there was a span of 20 bases. The CDR3 runs to 15 residues. Germline V gene sequence: CDR1 SGHTA, CDR2 FQGNSA. Written as DNA, the CDR3 is TGTGCCAGCAGCAGAATGGGAAAGGGGCCGAAGGAGCTGTTTTTT. Its translation: CASSRMGKGPKELFF.

This chain links TRBV28 with TRBJ1-2; D is uncertain. V was shortened by 5 bases and J by 4 bases, with 14 bases between the two germline ends. The germline gives CDR1 MDHEN, CDR2 SYDVKM. The CDR3 runs to 14 residues. CDR3 protein: CASSPGMSGYGYTF. DNA of the CDR3: TGTGCCAGCAGTCCTGGGATGAGCGGCTATGGCTACACCTTC.

The J gene is TRBJ1-1, the V gene TRBV30; TRBD1 aligns across 7 bases. This CDR3 comprises 12 residues. J gave up 8 bases and V 0 bases, and 3 bases lay outside the gene matches. Germline CDR1 reads GTSNPN; CDR2 reads SVGIG (reference sequence). The CDR3 DNA is TGTGCCTGGAGTGTAGGGGGCCGGGAAGCTTTCTTT. It codes for CAWSVGGREAFF.

The rearrangement uses TRBV2 and TRBJ1-1, with D tentatively TRBD1 (6 bases). Germline lookup yields CDR1 SNHLY and CDR2 FYNNEI. The CDR3 has 15 amino acids. Deletions cut 5 bases from V and 3 bases from J, with 16 bases between. The CDR3 sequence: CASSRDRRGDTEAFF. The CDR3 coding sequence is TGTGCCAGCAGTCGAGACAGGCGGGGGGACACTGAAGCTTTCTTT.

V gene TRBV5-1 combines with J gene TRBJ2-7; unclear D gene. This CDR3 region has 14 residues. Germline CDR1 reads SGHRS; CDR2 reads YFSETQ. The V gene lost 7 bases and the J gene lost 0 bases, with 14 bases spanning the gap. CDR3 sequence (DNA): TGCGCCAGCTCTGACACGTCGAGCTCCTACGAGCAGTACTTC. It yields the protein CASSDTSSSYEQYF. Full variable domain (rest looked up from reference TRBV5-1 and TRBJ2-7): KAGVTQTPRYLIKTRGQQVTLSCSPISGHRSVSWYQQTPGQGLQFLFEYFSETQRNKGNFPGRFSGRQFSNSRSEMNVSTLELGDSALYLCASSDTSSSYEQYFGPGTRLTVT.

The chain recombines TRBV9 with TRBJ2-2, with 11 bases that match TRBD1. There are 14 residues in the CDR3. Germline lookup yields CDR1 SGDLS and CDR2 YYNGEE. Trimming removed 6 bases from V and 5 bases from J; junction bases left unmatched: 3. The CDR3, as DNA: TGTGCCAGCACCCGGGACAGGGGGACCGGGGAGCTGTTTTTT. Residues: CASTRDRGTGELFF.

This clone turned up a few times. V is TRBV3-1 (or the pseudogene TRBV3-2) and J is TRBJ2-7, with 7 bases aligning to TRBD1. With V trimmed by 1 base and J by 1 base, 10 bases remained unmatched. The CDR3 has 17 amino acids. Germline V CDR1 and CDR2: LGHDT, YNNKEL (reference sequence). The CDR3 spells CASSQVVPRTGSYEQYF. The CDR3 DNA sequence: TGTGCCAGCAGCCAAGTCGTCCCTAGGACAGGATCCTACGAGCAGTACTTC.

This clone was picked up one time. V is TRBV28 and J is TRBJ2-2; TRBD1 aligns across 7 bases. CDR3 length equals 17 residues. Germline CDR1 is MDHEN and CDR2 is SYDVKM. Trimming took 1 base from V and 2 from J; bases not matched to a gene: 7. The DNA of the CDR3 is TGTGCCAGCAGTTTATTAGTTCGGGACAGCAACACCGGGGAGCTGTTTTTT. Amino acid sequence: CASSLLVRDSNTGELFF.

This chain links TRBV28 with TRBJ2-6; D not certain. V shed 10 bases and J shed 1 base, with 11 bases lying between them. The CDR3 is 14 residues long. Germline CDR1 reads MDHEN; CDR2 reads SYDVKM. CDR3 sequence: CATPSESGANVLTF. DNA of the CDR3: TGTGCCACTCCTTCTGAGTCTGGGGCCAACGTCCTGACTTTC. Together with reference TRBV28 and TRBJ2-6, the CDR3 gives the full variable domain: DVKVTQSSRYLVKRTGEKVFLECVQDMDHENMFWYRQDPGLGLRLIYFSYDVKMKEKGDIPEGYSVSREKKERFSLILESASTNQTSMYLCATPSESGANVLTFGAGSRLTVL.

The V and J genes are TRBV5-1 and TRBJ2-2; 9 bases line up with TRBD2. In germline, CDR1 is SGHRS, CDR2 YFSETQ. This CDR3 spans 14 amino acids. With V trimmed by 4 bases and J by 6 bases, 4 bases remained unmatched. In nucleotides, the CDR3 is TGCGCCAGCAGCGACTCTAGCGGGGCCGGGGAGCTGTTTTTT. It translates to CASSDSSGAGELFF. Variable domain in full (rest from reference TRBV5-1 and TRBJ2-2): KAGVTQTPRYLIKTRGQQVTLSCSPISGHRSVSWYQQTPGQGLQFLFEYFSETQRNKGNFPGRFSGRQFSNSRSEMNVSTLELGDSALYLCASSDSSGAGELFFGEGSRLTVL.